Shown below are 7 T cell receptor beta chains from a single sample sequenced in a study of cytomegalovirus exposure and HLA in healthy donors. Produced via immunoSEQ multiplex PCR; TCRdb's table is partial and in-frame only. The table has 250,000 to 400,000 clones, 70% to 90% seen once. Sequenced sample: PBMCs. The receptor source for this set is a man under 40 in good health and CMV-seronegative.

The chain employs TRBV6-5 and TRBJ1-6; TRBD1 aligns across 11 bases. This CDR3 comprises 13 residues. Per germline, CDR1 MNHEY and CDR2 SVGAGI. With 11 bases clipped from V and 10 bases from J, the junction kept 7 bases outside the gene matches. CDR3 bases: TGTGCCGCGGGACAGGGGGTACGATCACCCCTCCACTTT. It encodes CAAGQGVRSPLHF.

The genes are TRBV10-3 and TRBJ2-1, with 7 bases matching TRBD2. V was pared by 9 bases and J by 0 bases, with 8 bases of the junction left unmatched. Germline CDR1 and CDR2: ENHRY and SYGVKD. The length of the CDR3 is 15 residues. The DNA for the CDR3 is TGTGCCATTGGGGACTATGGAAACTCCTACAATGAGCAGTTCTTC. Translating it yields CAIGDYGNSYNEQFF.

This clone has more than one count but fewer than ten. The chain joins TRBV9 to TRBJ2-2, with D possibly TRBD1 on 6 matching bases. Germline V gene data show CDR1 as SGDLS and CDR2 as YYNGEE. The V end was cut by 4 bases, the J end by 4 bases, with 17 bases between. CDR3 length: 16 residues. The CDR3 DNA sequence: TGTGCCAGCAGCTCCGGAGATCGGACAGTCACCGGGGAGCTGTTTTTT. It translates to CASSSGDRTVTGELFF. Together with reference TRBV9 and TRBJ2-2, the CDR3 gives the full variable domain: DSGVTQTPKHLITATGQRVTLRCSPRSGDLSVYWYQQSLDQGLQFLIQYYNGEERAKGNILERFSAQQFPDLHSELNLSSLELGDSALYFCASSSGDRTVTGELFFGEGSRLTVL.

The rearrangement joins TRBV23-1 to TRBJ2-2; TRBD2 is a possible D gene (5 bases). TRBV23-1 is sorted into the ORF group, with uncertain function. The CDR3 is made up of 17 amino acids. V lost 0 bases, J lost 4 bases, and 15 bases lay in between. For the CDR3, the DNA is TGCGCCAGCAGTCAATCTTTACAGCGGAGTGGCACCGGGGAGCTGTTTTTT. It encodes CASSQSLQRSGTGELFF.

This clone was counted between two and nine times. The chain uses TRBV6-6 and TRBJ2-7; weak D call: TRBD1 (6 bases). The CDR3 totals 12 residues. Germline CDR1 reads MNHNY; CDR2 reads SVGAGI (reference sequence). V lost 6 bases to trimming and J lost 3 bases, with 9 bases between them. Here the CDR3 reads CASRKDSYEQYF. As DNA, the CDR3 is TGTGCCAGCAGAAAGGACAGCTACGAGCAGTACTTC.

The chain carries TRBV2 and TRBJ2-7; weak D call: TRBD1 (6 bases). Trimming removed 7 bases at V and 4 bases at J, with 17 bases between. The germline CDR1 and CDR2 sequences are SNHLY and FYNNEI. The CDR3 spans 14 residues. The CDR3 DNA is TGTGCCAGCACCTCAACAGGGAAGGGTTACGAGCAGTACTTC. Translation: CASTSTGKGYEQYF.

V is TRBV2 and J is TRBJ1-6; a weak D match, TRBD1 (5 bases). In germline, CDR1 is SNHLY, CDR2 FYNNEI. Deletions cut 4 bases from V and 11 bases from J, with 12 bases between. There are 13 residues in the CDR3. The DNA of the CDR3 is TGTGCCAGCAGTGTCACGGGACTCCCACCCCTCCACTTT. Residues: CASSVTGLPPLHF.